A single sample gave rise to the 12 T cell receptor beta chains below, sequenced in a study of T cells after yellow fever vaccination. A single record per CDR3 protein comes from TCRdb applying MiXCR to the 5' RACE reads. The repertoire holds some 290,000 distinct CDR3 sequences, with 9.5% to 12% as singletons. Sample: CD4+ T cells sorted from PBMCs, taken 45 days after the yellow fever booster vaccination. These receptor sequences come from a man aged 18-30 years who received the YFV17D yellow fever vaccine.

For this clonotype: Possible read error: a much larger clone is one base away. The chain joins TRBV2 to TRBJ1-2; 7 bases are shared with TRBD1. The germline gives CDR1 SNHLY, CDR2 FYNNEI. Trimming took 6 bases from V and 8 from J; bases not matched to a gene: 9. This CDR3 has 13 residues. CDR3: CASSAGTALGYTF. As DNA, the CDR3 is TGTGCCAGCAGCGCTGGGACAGCTCTGGGCTACACCTTC.

This clonotype was picked up a small number of times. The chain carries TRBV5-1 and TRBJ1-4; D is possibly TRBD1 (5 bases). V lost 3 bases, J lost 0 bases, and 12 bases lay in between. Germline V lookup: CDR1 SGHRS, CDR2 YFSETQ. There are 16 residues in the CDR3. CDR3 DNA: TGCGCCAGCAGCTACACCGGGGCAGCAACTAATGAAAAACTGTTTTTT. This translates into CASSYTGAATNEKLFF. The full variable domain, in which reference TRBV5-1 and TRBJ1-4 provide the parts outside the CDR3, is KAGVTQTPRYLIKTRGQQVTLSCSPISGHRSVSWYQQTPGQGLQFLFEYFSETQRNKGNFPGRFSGRQFSNSRSEMNVSTLELGDSALYLCASSYTGAATNEKLFFGSGTQLSVL.

The CDR3 loop is CASSLARTGNTEAFF. The CDR3 nucleotides are TGTGCCAGCAGCTTAGCTCGGACAGGGAATACAGAAGCTTTCTTT. This chain joins TRBV7-9 and TRBJ1-1; TRBD1 agrees at 8 bases. There are 15 residues in the CDR3. V lost 0 bases, J lost 8 bases, and 8 bases stayed unmatched. Germline V gene lookup returns CDR1 SEHNR and CDR2 FQNEAQ (reference sequence).

This clonotype was seen at least ten times. The DNA of the CDR3 is TGTGCCAGCAGCTTGGAGGATGAGCAGTTCTTC. Its protein is CASSLEDEQFF. This sequence joins TRBV5-4 and TRBJ2-1; D not resolved. Germline-derived CDR1 and CDR2 are SGHNT and YYREEE (reference sequence). V lost 0 bases, J lost 8 bases, and 3 bases lay in between. CDR3 length equals 11 residues.

The CDR3 protein is CASSQGSGGANEQFF. As DNA, the CDR3 is TGTGCCAGCAGCCAAGGGAGCGGGGGGGCAAATGAGCAGTTCTTC. This chain links TRBV3-1 with TRBJ2-1; 10 bases line up with TRBD2. The CDR3 is 15 amino acids. V was clipped by 1 base and J by 7 bases; unmatched bases: 4. Germline V CDR1 and CDR2: LGHDT, YNNKEL (reference sequence).

This clonotype was seen more than once but under ten times. This sequence joins TRBV2 and TRBJ2-7; D unresolved. The germline V and J ends were trimmed by 4 bases and 3 bases, with 4 bases remaining between them. This CDR3 has 11 amino acids. In germline, CDR1 is SNHLY, CDR2 FYNNEI. Here the CDR3 DNA reads TGTGCCAGCAGTGGTCTCTACGAGCAGTACGTC. Amino acid sequence: CASSGLYEQYV.

This clonotype was counted between two and nine times. The chain couples TRBV29-1 to TRBJ1-1; 7 nucleotides align to TRBD1. This CDR3 is 13 amino acids long. Looked up from germline, CDR1 is SQVTM and CDR2 is ANQGSEA. Germline trimming cut 6 bases from V and 3 bases from J; bases unmatched to any gene: 7. The CDR3 loop is CSVRGQLYTEAFF. CDR3 nucleotide sequence: TGCAGCGTAAGGGGACAGCTCTACACTGAAGCTTTCTTT.

This clonotype was seen more than once but under ten times. The chain joins TRBV5-1 to TRBJ2-1; 8 positions agree with TRBD2. Germline V CDR1 and CDR2: SGHRS, YFSETQ. The length of the CDR3 is 16 residues. The V segment lost 4 bases and the J segment 8 bases; nucleotides outside the gene matches: 14. CDR3 nucleotide sequence: TGCGCCAGCAGCAACCCTTTGGGACTAGAACAGGATGAGCAGTTCTTC. This gives the protein CASSNPLGLEQDEQFF.

This clonotype has a handful of counts. V gene TRBV5-4 combines with J gene TRBJ2-2, with D perhaps matching TRBD1 (5 bases). The V and J ends lost 0 bases and 12 bases respectively, with 15 bases between them. Per the germline V gene, CDR1 is SGHNT and CDR2 is YYREEE (reference sequence). The CDR3 has 14 residues. The CDR3 bases are TGTGCCAGCAGCTTGGACAGGACCGAGGATAAGCTGTTTTTT. Residues: CASSLDRTEDKLFF.

At least ten counts were recorded for this clonotype. The V gene is TRBV11-2, the J gene TRBJ2-6; TRBD1 matches at 8 bases. The CDR3 loop spans 18 amino acids. CDR1 and CDR2 (germline): SGHAT, FQNNGV. J lost 0 bases, V lost 5 bases, and 9 bases had no gene match. Here the CDR3 reads CASSNLRDRHSGANVLTF. The CDR3 DNA reads TGTGCCAGCAGCAACCTAAGGGACAGGCACTCTGGGGCCAACGTCCTGACTTTC.

This chain joins TRBV4-2 and TRBJ1-5; 10 bases line up with TRBD1. The CDR3 extends over 16 amino acids. CDR1 is LGHNA, CDR2 YNFKEQ, per germline. Trimming cost V 1 base and J 6 bases; bases outside gene matches: 6. The CDR3 DNA reads TGTGCCAGCAGCCAAGCCGGGACAGGGGAAGGTCAGCCCCAGCATTTT. Protein product: CASSQAGTGEGQPQHF.

The chain has TRBV24-1 and TRBJ2-7; TRBD2 aligns across 8 bases. V gave up 7 bases and J gave up 3 bases; unmatched junction bases: 10. The germline V gene encodes CDR1 KGHDR and CDR2 SFDVKD. This CDR3 has 15 residues. The CDR3 here is CATRGAREGFYEQYF. CDR3 nucleotide sequence: TGTGCCACCAGGGGGGCCCGGGAGGGATTCTACGAGCAGTACTTC.